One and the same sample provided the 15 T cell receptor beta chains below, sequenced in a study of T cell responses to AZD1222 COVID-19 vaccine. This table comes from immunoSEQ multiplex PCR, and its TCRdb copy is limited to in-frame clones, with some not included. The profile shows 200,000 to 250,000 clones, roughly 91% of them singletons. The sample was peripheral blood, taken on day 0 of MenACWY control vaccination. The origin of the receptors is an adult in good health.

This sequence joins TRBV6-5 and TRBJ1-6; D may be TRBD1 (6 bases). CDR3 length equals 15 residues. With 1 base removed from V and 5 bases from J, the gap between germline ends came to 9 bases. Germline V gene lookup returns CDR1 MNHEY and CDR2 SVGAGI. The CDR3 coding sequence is TGTGCCAGCAGTTACTACGGGACACATAATTCACCCCTCCACTTT. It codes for CASSYYGTHNSPLHF.

The DNA for the CDR3 is TGTGCCAGCAGCCCCGGGACCATCACAGATACGCAGTATTTT. This translates into CASSPGTITDTQYF. The J gene is TRBJ2-3, the V gene TRBV5-5, with D tentatively TRBD1 or TRBD2 (5 bases each). Per germline, CDR1 SGHKS and CDR2 YYEKEE (reference sequence). V was clipped by 4 bases and J by 2 bases, with 11 bases between them. This CDR3 has 14 residues.

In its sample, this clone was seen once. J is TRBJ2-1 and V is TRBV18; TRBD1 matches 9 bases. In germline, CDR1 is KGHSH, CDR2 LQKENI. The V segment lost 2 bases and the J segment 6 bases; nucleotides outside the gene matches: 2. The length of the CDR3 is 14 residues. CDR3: CASSPMDRGNEQFF. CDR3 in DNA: TGTGCCAGCTCACCAATGGACAGGGGCAATGAGCAGTTCTTC.

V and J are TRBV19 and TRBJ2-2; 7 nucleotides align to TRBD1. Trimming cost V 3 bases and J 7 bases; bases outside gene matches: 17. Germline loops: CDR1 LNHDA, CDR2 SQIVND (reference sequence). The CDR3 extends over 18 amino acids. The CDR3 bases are TGTGCCAGTAGTATCCCTGGACAGGCTCTTTTAGGTTTCGGGGAGCTGTTTTTT. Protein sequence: CASSIPGQALLGFGELFF.

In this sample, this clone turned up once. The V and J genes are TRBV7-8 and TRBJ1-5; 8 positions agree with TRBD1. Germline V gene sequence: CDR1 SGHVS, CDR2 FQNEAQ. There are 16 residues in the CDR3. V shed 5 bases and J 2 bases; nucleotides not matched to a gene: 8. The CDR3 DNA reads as TGTGCCAGCAGCCGAAGCGGGACAGGAGGCAATCAGCCCCAGCATTTT. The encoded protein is CASSRSGTGGNQPQHF.

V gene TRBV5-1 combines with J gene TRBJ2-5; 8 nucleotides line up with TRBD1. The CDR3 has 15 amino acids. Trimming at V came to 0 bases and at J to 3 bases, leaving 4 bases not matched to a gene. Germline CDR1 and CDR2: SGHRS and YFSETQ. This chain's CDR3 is CASSLGGQVEETQYF. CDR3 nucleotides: TGCGCCAGCAGCTTGGGGGGACAGGTCGAAGAGACCCAGTACTTC.

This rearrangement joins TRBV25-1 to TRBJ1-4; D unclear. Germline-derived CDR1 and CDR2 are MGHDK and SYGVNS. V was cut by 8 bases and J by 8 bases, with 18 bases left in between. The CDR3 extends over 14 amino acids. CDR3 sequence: CASGRIGIQEKLFF. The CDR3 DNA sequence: TGTGCCAGCGGTAGAATCGGTATTCAGGAAAAACTGTTTTTT.

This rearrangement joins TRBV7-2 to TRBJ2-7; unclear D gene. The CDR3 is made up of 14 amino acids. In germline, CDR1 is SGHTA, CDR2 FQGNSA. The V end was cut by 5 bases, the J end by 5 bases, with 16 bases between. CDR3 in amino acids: CASSPGVFGDEQYF. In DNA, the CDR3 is TGTGCCAGCAGCCCCGGTGTGTTCGGTGACGAGCAGTACTTC.

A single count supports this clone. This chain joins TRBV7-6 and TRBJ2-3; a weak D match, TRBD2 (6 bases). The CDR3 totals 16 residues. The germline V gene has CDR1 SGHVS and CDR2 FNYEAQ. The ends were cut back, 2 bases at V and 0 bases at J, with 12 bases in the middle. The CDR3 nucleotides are TGTGCCAGCAGCTTAATGGTGGGGGGAAGCACAGATACGCAGTATTTT. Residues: CASSLMVGGSTDTQYF.

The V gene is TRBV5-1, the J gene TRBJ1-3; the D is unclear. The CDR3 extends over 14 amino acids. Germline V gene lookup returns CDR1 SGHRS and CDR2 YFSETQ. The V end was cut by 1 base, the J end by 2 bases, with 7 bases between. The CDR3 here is CASSLTQTGNTIYF. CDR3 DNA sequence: TGCGCCAGCAGCTTGACCCAGACTGGAAACACCATATATTTT.

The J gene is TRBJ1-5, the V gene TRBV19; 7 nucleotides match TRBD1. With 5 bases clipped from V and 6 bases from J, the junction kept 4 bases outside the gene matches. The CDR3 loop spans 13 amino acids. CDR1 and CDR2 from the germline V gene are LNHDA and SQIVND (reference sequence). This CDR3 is CASSLQGRQPQHF. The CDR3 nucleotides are TGTGCCAGTAGTCTACAGGGGCGTCAGCCCCAGCATTTT.

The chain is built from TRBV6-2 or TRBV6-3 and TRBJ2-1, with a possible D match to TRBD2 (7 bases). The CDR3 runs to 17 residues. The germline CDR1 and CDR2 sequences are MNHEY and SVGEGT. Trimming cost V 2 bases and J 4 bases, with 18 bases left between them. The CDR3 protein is CASSYGWAGAIYNEQFF. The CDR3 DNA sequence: TGTGCCAGCAGTTACGGCTGGGCGGGGGCGATTTACAATGAGCAGTTCTTC.

CDR3 loop: CASSQSVGVLPDTQYF. In nucleotides, the CDR3 is TGTGCCAGCAGCCAATCTGTCGGGGTCCTTCCAGATACGCAGTATTTT. V is TRBV3-1 (or the pseudogene TRBV3-2) and J is TRBJ2-3; weak D call: TRBD2 (5 bases). The CDR3 is made up of 16 amino acids. Germline-derived CDR1 and CDR2 are LGHDT and YNNKEL (reference sequence). V lost 2 bases, J lost 4 bases, and 16 bases lay in between.

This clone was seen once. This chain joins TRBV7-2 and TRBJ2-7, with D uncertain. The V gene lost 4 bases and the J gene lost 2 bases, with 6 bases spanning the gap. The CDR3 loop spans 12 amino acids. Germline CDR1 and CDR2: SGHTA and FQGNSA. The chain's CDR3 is CASSSRAYEQYF. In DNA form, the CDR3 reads TGTGCCAGCAGCTCCCGAGCCTACGAGCAGTACTTC.

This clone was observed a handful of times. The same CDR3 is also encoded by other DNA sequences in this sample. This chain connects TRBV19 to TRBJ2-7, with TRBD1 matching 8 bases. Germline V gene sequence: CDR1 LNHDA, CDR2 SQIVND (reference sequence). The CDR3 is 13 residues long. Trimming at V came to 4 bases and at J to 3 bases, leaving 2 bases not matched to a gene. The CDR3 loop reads CASSTDRGYEQYF. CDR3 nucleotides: TGTGCCAGTAGTACAGACAGGGGCTACGAGCAGTACTTC. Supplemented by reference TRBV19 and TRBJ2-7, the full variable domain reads DGGITQSPKYLFRKEGQNVTLSCEQNLNHDAMYWYRQDPGQGLRLIYYSQIVNDFQKGDIAEGYSVSREKKESFPLTVTSAQKNPTAFYLCASSTDRGYEQYFGPGTRLTVT.